Following are 20 T cell receptor beta chains from one sample sequenced in a study of response to subunit inactivated influenza vaccine (dated by TCRdb to the late 2010s). Library preparation employed RT-PCR. Data came from an Illumina HiSeq 2500. TCRdb reprocessed the public reads (quality trimming at Q25 with fastp, clone calling with MiXCR) and kept in-frame beta chains. Each entry merges the rows of one CDR3 protein and shows their most common DNA and genes. The sample includes 550,000 to 650,000 distinct CDR3 sequences, with over 9.5% observed a single time. 10% to 13% of the sample goes to the ten largest clones. Material: PBMCs from blood, obtained on the day of vaccination. These receptors were taken from a man aged 50-60 years who received an inactivated influenza vaccine. Donor details come from another sample of the same person, matched by shared clones.

Remarks on this clonotype: A read error may produce the germline difference seen at one junction end. The V gene is TRBV7-7, the J gene TRBJ2-1, with D perhaps matching TRBD1 (6 bases). In germline, CDR1 is SSHAT, CDR2 FNYEAQ (reference sequence). The CDR3 sequence is 15 residues long. CDR3 DNA: TGTGCTAGCAGCTTAGGTATGGCAGGGGTGGATGAGCAGTTCTTC. It is translated as CASSLGMAGVDEQFF.

This chain connects TRBV9 to TRBJ1-4; 9 nucleotides align to TRBD1. V shed 0 bases and J 7 bases; nucleotides not matched to a gene: 7. The CDR3 contains 16 residues. The germline V gene encodes CDR1 SGDLS and CDR2 YYNGEE. The CDR3 DNA sequence: TGTGCCAGCAGCGTAGATGCGGGACAGGGTGGTGAAAAACTGTTTTTT. Residues: CASSVDAGQGGEKLFF.

This chain links TRBV18 with TRBJ2-3; 9 bases match TRBD2. The CDR3 consists of 15 residues. Germline V gives CDR1 KGHSH, CDR2 LQKENI. Trimming at V came to 3 bases and at J to 1 base, leaving 2 bases not matched to a gene. Here the CDR3 reads CASSPKRGGTDTQYF. Here the CDR3 DNA reads TGTGCCAGCTCACCGAAGCGGGGGGGCACAGATACGCAGTATTTT.

This clonotype has at least ten counts. The chain employs TRBV18 and TRBJ2-5; 7 nucleotides agree with TRBD1. Per the germline V gene, CDR1 is KGHSH and CDR2 is LQKENI. V gave up 2 bases and J gave up 1 base; unmatched junction bases: 4. This CDR3 has 15 residues. Here the CDR3 reads CASSPDGTVQETQYF. The DNA of the CDR3 is TGTGCCAGCTCACCAGACGGGACAGTCCAAGAGACCCAGTACTTC.

The table lists this clonotype with a few counts. The J gene is TRBJ2-7, the V gene TRBV30, with D uncertain. Germline CDR1 and CDR2: GTSNPN and SVGIG (reference sequence). CDR3 length equals 11 residues. The V end was cut by 0 bases, the J end by 4 bases, with 4 bases between. CDR3 region: CAWSVTYEQYF. In DNA form, the CDR3 reads TGTGCCTGGAGTGTAACGTACGAGCAGTACTTC.

This clonotype was detected a few times. This chain uses TRBV7-2 with TRBJ1-5; D is uncertain. V was trimmed by 2 bases and J by 5 bases, leaving 10 bases between them. Germline V gene lookup returns CDR1 SGHTA and CDR2 FQGNSA. The length of the CDR3 is 14 residues. The CDR3 bases are TGTGCCAGCAGCTTACAGGTCGGGTATCAGCCCCAGCATTTT. Translating gives CASSLQVGYQPQHF.

This clonotype was observed a handful of times. The genes are TRBV7-9 and TRBJ2-7; 7 bases are a match to TRBD2. The CDR3 is 16 residues long. CDR1 is SEHNR and CDR2 is FQNEAQ in the germline V gene (reference sequence). Trimming removed 5 bases from V and 5 bases from J; junction bases left unmatched: 15. The CDR3 DNA is TGTGCCAGCAGCACCCCCTCCCCAGCGGGGTTCCACGAGCAGTACTTC. Protein product: CASSTPSPAGFHEQYF.

This chain uses TRBV7-7 with TRBJ2-3; 7 bases line up with TRBD2. The CDR3 is 17 residues long. Trimming at V came to 5 bases and at J to 4 bases, leaving 15 bases not matched to a gene. CDR1 is SSHAT, CDR2 FNYEAQ, per germline (reference sequence). CDR3 protein: CASSPREGRELPDTQYF. The CDR3 nucleotides read TGTGCCAGCAGCCCTCGCGAGGGGCGGGAGTTGCCAGATACGCAGTATTTT.

The chain carries TRBV10-3 and TRBJ2-7; D unclear. The length of the CDR3 is 13 residues. Between the trimmed V and J ends, which lost 0 bases and 7 bases, there was a span of 10 bases. Germline lookup yields CDR1 ENHRY and CDR2 SYGVKD. CDR3 sequence reads: CAISESTLGEQYF. The CDR3 DNA sequence: TGTGCCATCAGTGAGTCGACTCTGGGGGAGCAGTACTTC.

This clonotype came up a few times. The rearrangement uses TRBV6-1 and TRBJ1-4; 8 bases match TRBD1. This CDR3 comprises 15 residues. With 4 bases clipped from V and 7 bases from J, the junction kept 8 bases outside the gene matches. Germline loops: CDR1 MNHNS, CDR2 SASEGT. For the CDR3, the DNA is TGTGCCAGCAGTGCAGGACAGGGACGGGCTGAAAAACTGTTTTTT. This gives the protein CASSAGQGRAEKLFF.

The table lists this clonotype with a few counts. This chain joins TRBV18 and TRBJ2-7; D gene uncertain. This CDR3 is 12 amino acids long. Germline V gives CDR1 KGHSH, CDR2 LQKENI. The CDR3 here is CAPTGYNHEQYF. The CDR3 DNA is TGTGCTCCGACGGGTTACAACCACGAGCAGTACTTC.

This chain uses TRBV25-1 with TRBJ2-2; 8 bases are shared with TRBD2. J gave up 7 bases and V 6 bases, and 16 bases lay outside the gene matches. The CDR3 is 17 amino acids. CDR1 is MGHDK, CDR2 SYGVNS, per germline. The CDR3 nucleotides are TGTGCCAGCAGCCCCTCTTTCAGCGGGGGAACAAGCGGGGAGCTGTTTTTT. Translated, it gives CASSPSFSGGTSGELFF.

This chain uses TRBV4-1 with TRBJ2-3; 8 bases agree with TRBD2. Germline CDR1 is MGHRA and CDR2 is YSYEKL. The CDR3 sequence is 17 residues long. V was clipped by 0 bases and J by 4 bases; unmatched bases: 9. CDR3: CASSQEGPPGGADTQYF. CDR3 nucleotide sequence: TGCGCCAGCAGCCAAGAAGGTCCTCCGGGGGGGGCAGATACGCAGTATTTT.

The rearrangement links TRBV18 to TRBJ2-7; TRBD1 matches at 9 bases. The CDR3 has 16 residues. V shed 0 bases, J shed 3 bases, and the junction held 6 bases outside the gene matches. Germline V gene lookup returns CDR1 KGHSH and CDR2 LQKENI. CDR3 loop: CASSPPDRGTLYEQYF. The CDR3 DNA reads as TGTGCCAGCTCACCACCGGACAGGGGTACCCTCTACGAGCAGTACTTC.

V usage is TRBV20-1 and J usage is TRBJ2-7; 8 bases match TRBD2. The CDR3 spans 13 residues. The germline V gene encodes CDR1 DFQATT and CDR2 SNEGSKA (reference sequence). V lost 3 bases to trimming and J lost 7 bases; unmatched junction nucleotides: 8. Here the CDR3 reads CSASRGGRGEQYF. The DNA for the CDR3 is TGCAGTGCTAGCCGGGGGGGCCGGGGGGAGCAGTACTTC.

V gene TRBV7-2 combines with J gene TRBJ1-1, with 7 bases aligning to TRBD1. CDR3 length: 15 amino acids. The ends lost 7 bases at V and 1 base at J; junction bases unmatched: 9. The germline gives CDR1 SGHTA, CDR2 FQGNSA. CDR3 in DNA: TGTGCCAGCACCCCCAGGACAGGTCGGAACACTGAAGCTTTCTTT. It codes for CASTPRTGRNTEAFF.

This clonotype was picked up a small number of times. The chain joins TRBV7-2 to TRBJ1-5, with 10 bases identical to TRBD1. The length of the CDR3 is 15 residues. The J segment lost 3 bases and the V segment lost 4 bases, leaving 3 bases of the junction unmatched. The germline CDR1 and CDR2 sequences are SGHTA and FQGNSA. The CDR3 DNA reads TGTGCCAGCAGCTCGGGACAGGGGTACAATCAGCCCCAGCATTTT. It specifies CASSSGQGYNQPQHF. The variable domain in full, with the rest retrieved from reference TRBV7-2 and TRBJ1-5, is GAGVSQSPSNKVTEKGKDVELRCDPISGHTALYWYRQSLGQGLEFLIYFQGNSAPDKSGLPSDRFSAERTGGSVSTLTIQRTQQEDSAVYLCASSSGQGYNQPQHFGDGTRLSIL.

This chain joins TRBV2 and TRBJ2-2, with TRBD2 matching 9 bases. The V segment lost 3 bases and the J segment 1 base; nucleotides outside the gene matches: 3. Germline assignment: CDR1 SNHLY and CDR2 FYNNEI. The CDR3 has 16 residues. The CDR3 DNA follows: TGTGCCAGCAGTGACCTTAGCGGGGGGAACACCGGGGAGCTGTTTTTT. Translation: CASSDLSGGNTGELFF. The variable domain in full, completed from reference TRBV2 and TRBJ2-2, reads EPEVTQTPSHQVTQMGQEVILRCVPISNHLYFYWYRQILGQKVEFLVSFYNNEISEKSEIFDDQFSVERPDGSNFTLKIRSTKLEDSAMYFCASSDLSGGNTGELFFGEGSRLTVL.

This clonotype was detected ten times or more. The chain uses TRBV4-2 and TRBJ1-5, with D tentatively TRBD1 (5 bases). In germline, CDR1 is LGHNA, CDR2 YNFKEQ. Trimming stripped 5 bases from V and 4 bases from J, with 21 bases between. The CDR3 runs 17 residues. CDR3 nucleotide sequence: TGTGCCAGCAGCGTAAGAGGGGAGGGGCGGGGAAATCAGCCCCAGCATTTT. This translates into CASSVRGEGRGNQPQHF.

V usage is TRBV4-2 and J usage is TRBJ2-7; 9 bases fit TRBD1. V shed 2 bases, J shed 4 bases, and the junction held 6 bases outside the gene matches. The CDR3 contains 15 residues. The germline V gene has CDR1 LGHNA and CDR2 YNFKEQ. In DNA, the CDR3 is TGTGCCAGCAGCCAAAATACAGGGGGCTGGTACGAGCAGTACTTC. Its protein is CASSQNTGGWYEQYF.